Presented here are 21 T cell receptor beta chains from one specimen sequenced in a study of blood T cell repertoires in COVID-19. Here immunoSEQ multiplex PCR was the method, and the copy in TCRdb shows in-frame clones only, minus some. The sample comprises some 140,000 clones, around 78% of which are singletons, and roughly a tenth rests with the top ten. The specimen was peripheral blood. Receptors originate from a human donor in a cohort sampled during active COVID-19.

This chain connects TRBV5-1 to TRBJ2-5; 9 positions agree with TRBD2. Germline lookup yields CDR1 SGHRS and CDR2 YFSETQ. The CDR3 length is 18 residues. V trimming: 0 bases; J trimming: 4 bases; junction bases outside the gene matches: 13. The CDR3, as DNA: TGCGCCAGCAGCTTGGCCTCTCGGGGTAGCGGGGGTCTAGAGACCCAGTACTTC. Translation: CASSLASRGSGGLETQYF.

CDR3 sequence (DNA): TGTGCCAGCAGTTTAGTACAGGGTGGGGAAAAACTGTTTTTT. Translation gives CASSLVQGGEKLFF. V gene TRBV28 combines with J gene TRBJ1-4; tentative D call: TRBD1 (6 bases). Trimming took off 2 bases at V and 8 bases at J, with 12 bases between the two ends. This CDR3 has 14 amino acids. Germline CDR1 MDHEN, CDR2 SYDVKM.

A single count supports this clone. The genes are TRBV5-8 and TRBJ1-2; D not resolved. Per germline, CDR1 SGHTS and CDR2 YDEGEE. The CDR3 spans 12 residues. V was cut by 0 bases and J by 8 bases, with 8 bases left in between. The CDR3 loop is CASSLARWGYTF. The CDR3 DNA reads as TGTGCCAGCAGCTTGGCCCGGTGGGGCTACACCTTC.

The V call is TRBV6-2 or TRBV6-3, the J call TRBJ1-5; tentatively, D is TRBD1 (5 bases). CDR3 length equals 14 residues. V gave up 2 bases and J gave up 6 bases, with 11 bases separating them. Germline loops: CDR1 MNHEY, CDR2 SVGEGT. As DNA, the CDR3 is TGTGCCAGCAGTTACCCAGGGTTTGGTCAGCCCCAGCATTTT. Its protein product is CASSYPGFGQPQHF.

CDR3 protein: CAWSVPLGGSYTF. CDR3 in DNA: TGTGCCTGGAGTGTACCTCTCGGGGGGAGCTACACCTTC. This rearrangement joins TRBV30 to TRBJ1-2, with a tentative D call TRBD1 (5 bases). Trimming left V 0 bases short and J 9 bases short, with 14 bases between. The CDR3 loop spans 13 amino acids. The V gene's germline CDR1 is GTSNPN and CDR2 SVGIG (reference sequence).

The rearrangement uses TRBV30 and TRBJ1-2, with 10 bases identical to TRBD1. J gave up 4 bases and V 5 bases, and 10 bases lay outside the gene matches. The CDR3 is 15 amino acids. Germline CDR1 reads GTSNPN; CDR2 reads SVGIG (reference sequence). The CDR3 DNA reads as TGTGCCTGGGATAGGACAGGGGGACGAAGCTATGGCTACACCTTC. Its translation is CAWDRTGGRSYGYTF.

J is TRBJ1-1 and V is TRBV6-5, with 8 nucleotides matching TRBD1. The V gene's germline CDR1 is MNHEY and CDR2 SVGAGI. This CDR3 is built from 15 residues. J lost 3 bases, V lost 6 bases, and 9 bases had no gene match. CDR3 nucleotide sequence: TGTGCCAGCAGCGCCAGGACAGGGTACGACACTGAAGCTTTCTTT. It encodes CASSARTGYDTEAFF.

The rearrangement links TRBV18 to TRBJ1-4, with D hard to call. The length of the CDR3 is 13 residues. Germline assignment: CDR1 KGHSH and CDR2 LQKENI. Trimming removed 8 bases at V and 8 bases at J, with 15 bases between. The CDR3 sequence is CASALAGLEKLFF. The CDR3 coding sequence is TGTGCCAGCGCTCTCGCCGGGTTAGAAAAACTGTTTTTT.

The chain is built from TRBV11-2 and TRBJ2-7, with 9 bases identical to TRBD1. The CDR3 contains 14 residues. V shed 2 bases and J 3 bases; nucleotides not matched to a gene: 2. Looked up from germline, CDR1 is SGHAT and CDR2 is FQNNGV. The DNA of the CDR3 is TGTGCCAGCAGCTTACTGGACAGGGGCTACGAGCAGTACTTC. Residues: CASSLLDRGYEQYF.

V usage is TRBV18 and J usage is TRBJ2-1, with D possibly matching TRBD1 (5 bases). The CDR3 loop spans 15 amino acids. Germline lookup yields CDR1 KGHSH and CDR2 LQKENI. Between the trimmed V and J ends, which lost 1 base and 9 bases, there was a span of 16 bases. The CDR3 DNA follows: TGTGCCAGCTCACCACTGCGAGAGGTTCAGGGTGAGCAGTTCTTC. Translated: CASSPLREVQGEQFF.

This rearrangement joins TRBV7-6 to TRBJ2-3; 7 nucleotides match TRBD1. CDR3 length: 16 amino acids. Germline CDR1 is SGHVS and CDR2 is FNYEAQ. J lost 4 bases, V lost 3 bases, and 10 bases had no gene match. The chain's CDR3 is CASSFYKGAASDTQYF. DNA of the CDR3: TGTGCCAGCAGCTTTTACAAGGGGGCGGCTTCAGATACGCAGTATTTT.

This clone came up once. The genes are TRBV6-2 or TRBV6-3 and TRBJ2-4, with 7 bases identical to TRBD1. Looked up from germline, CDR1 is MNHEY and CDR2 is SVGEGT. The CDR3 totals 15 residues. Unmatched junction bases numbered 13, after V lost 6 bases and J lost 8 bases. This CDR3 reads CASSRDSTTGDIQYF. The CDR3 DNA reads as TGTGCCAGCAGCCGGGACAGTACCACCGGGGACATTCAGTACTTC.

The CDR3 DNA follows: TGTGCCAGCAGCCCCACGGGGGGGCCAGGCACAGATACGCAGTATTTT. This sequence encodes CASSPTGGPGTDTQYF. The chain couples TRBV11-2 to TRBJ2-3, with 8 bases that match TRBD2. Germline values: CDR1 SGHAT, CDR2 FQNNGV. CDR3 length equals 16 residues. The trim removed 5 bases at V and 1 base at J, leaving 8 bases unmatched.

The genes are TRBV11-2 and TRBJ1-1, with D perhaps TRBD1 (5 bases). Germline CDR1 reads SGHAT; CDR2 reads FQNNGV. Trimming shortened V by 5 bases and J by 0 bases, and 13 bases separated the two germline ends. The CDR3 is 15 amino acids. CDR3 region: CASSPPGELNTEAFF. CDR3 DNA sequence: TGTGCCAGCAGCCCTCCGGGGGAGTTGAACACTGAAGCTTTCTTT.

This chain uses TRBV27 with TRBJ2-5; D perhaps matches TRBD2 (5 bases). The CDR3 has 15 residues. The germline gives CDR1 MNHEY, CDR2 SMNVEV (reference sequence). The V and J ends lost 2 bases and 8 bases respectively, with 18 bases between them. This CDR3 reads CASSLNEDSAGTQYF. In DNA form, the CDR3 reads TGTGCCAGCAGTTTAAACGAGGACTCGGCGGGTACCCAGTACTTC.

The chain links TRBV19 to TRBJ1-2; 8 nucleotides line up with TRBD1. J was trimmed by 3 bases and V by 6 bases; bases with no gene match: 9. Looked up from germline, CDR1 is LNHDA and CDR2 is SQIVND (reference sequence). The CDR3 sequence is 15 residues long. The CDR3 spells CASSPQTTGDYGYTF. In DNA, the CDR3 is TGTGCCAGTAGCCCTCAGACGACAGGGGACTATGGCTACACCTTC.

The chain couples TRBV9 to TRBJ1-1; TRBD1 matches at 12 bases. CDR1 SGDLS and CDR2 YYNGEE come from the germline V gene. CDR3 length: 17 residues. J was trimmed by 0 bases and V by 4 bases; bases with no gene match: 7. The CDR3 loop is CASSLGTGGTMNTEAFF. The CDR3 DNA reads TGTGCCAGCAGCTTGGGGACAGGGGGCACGATGAACACTGAAGCTTTCTTT.

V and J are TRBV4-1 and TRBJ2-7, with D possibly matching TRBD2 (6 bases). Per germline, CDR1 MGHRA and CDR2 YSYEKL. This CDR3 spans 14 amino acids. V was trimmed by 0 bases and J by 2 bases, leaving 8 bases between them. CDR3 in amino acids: CASSQDRGTYEQYF. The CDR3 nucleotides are TGCGCCAGCAGCCAAGATCGGGGGACCTACGAGCAGTACTTC.

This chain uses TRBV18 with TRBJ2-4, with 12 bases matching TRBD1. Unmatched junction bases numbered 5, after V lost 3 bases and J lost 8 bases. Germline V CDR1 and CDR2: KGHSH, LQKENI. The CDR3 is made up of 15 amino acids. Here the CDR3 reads CASSPGTGGRDIQYF. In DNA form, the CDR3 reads TGTGCCAGCTCACCTGGGACAGGGGGCAGAGACATTCAGTACTTC.

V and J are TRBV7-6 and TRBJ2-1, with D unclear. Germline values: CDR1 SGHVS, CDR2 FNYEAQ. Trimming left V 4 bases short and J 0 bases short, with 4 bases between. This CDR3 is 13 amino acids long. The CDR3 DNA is TGTGCCAGCAGCTATCGCTCCTACAATGAGCAGTTCTTC. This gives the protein CASSYRSYNEQFF.

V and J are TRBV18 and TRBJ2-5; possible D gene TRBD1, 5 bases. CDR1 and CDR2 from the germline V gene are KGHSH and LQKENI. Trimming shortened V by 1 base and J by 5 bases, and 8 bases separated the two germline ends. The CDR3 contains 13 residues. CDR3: CASSPQRGETQYF. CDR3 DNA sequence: TGTGCCAGCTCACCACAAAGGGGCGAGACCCAGTACTTC.